The T cell receptor beta chain described here comes from a study of post-analysis software for immune sequencing data. This clonotype has a handful of counts. Its antigen is still unknown. The junction does not match germline at one end; this may be a read error. Unique molecular identifiers were built into the TCR beta cDNA libraries. TCRdb reprocessed the PCR reads with MiXCR, giving one entry per CDR3 protein. The data contain fewer than 850,000 distinct CDR3 sequences, 25% to 30% of them singletons. Germline-derived CDR1 and CDR2 are MGHRA and YSYEKL. The CDR3 sequence is 15 residues long. Whole-study findings and limits: A few TRBV segments appeared more often in patients than in controls, and TRBV5-6, TRBV5-1 and TRBV20-1 were among these.

The chain couples TRBV4-1 to TRBJ2-1; either TRBD1 or TRBD2 may supply D (5 bases each). This clonotype was obtained from a girl between 10 and 17 years old with multiple sclerosis. What was sequenced was blood. The CDR3 loop reads CASSQDGDAYNEQFF. CDR3 bases: TGCGCCAGCAGTCAAGACGGGGACGCATACAATGAGCAGTTCTTC.